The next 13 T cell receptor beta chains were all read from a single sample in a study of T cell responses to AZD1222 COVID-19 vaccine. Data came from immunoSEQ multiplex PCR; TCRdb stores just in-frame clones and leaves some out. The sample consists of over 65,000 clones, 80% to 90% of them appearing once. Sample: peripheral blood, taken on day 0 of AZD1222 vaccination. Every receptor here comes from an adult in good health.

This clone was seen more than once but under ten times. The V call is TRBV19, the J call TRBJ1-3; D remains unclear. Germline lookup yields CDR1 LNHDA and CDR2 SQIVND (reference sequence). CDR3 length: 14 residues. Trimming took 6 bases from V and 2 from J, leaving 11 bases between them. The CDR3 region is CASSSAAAGNTIYF. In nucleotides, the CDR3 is TGTGCCAGTAGCTCGGCAGCGGCTGGAAACACCATATATTTT.

CDR3 coding DNA: TGTGCCAGCAGCACCACAGGAACTGGAAACACCATATATTTT. It yields the protein CASSTTGTGNTIYF. V gene TRBV7-3 combines with J gene TRBJ1-3; a weak D match, TRBD1 (5 bases). Germline CDR1 is SGHTA and CDR2 is FQGTGA. V lost 5 bases, J lost 2 bases, and 10 bases lay in between. The CDR3 totals 14 residues. The full variable domain, with the rest looked up from reference TRBV7-3 and TRBJ1-3, is GAGVSQTPSNKVTEKGKYVELRCDPISGHTALYWYRQSLGQGPEFLIYFQGTGAADDSGLPNDRFFAVRPEGSVSTLKIQRTERGDSAVYLCASSTTGTGNTIYFGEGSWLTVV.

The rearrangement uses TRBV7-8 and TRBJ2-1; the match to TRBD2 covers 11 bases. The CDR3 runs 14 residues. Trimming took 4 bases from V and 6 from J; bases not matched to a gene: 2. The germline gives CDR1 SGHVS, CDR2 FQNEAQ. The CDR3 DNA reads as TGTGCCAGCAGCTCCCTAGCGGGGGGCAATGAGCAGTTCTTC. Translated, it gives CASSSLAGGNEQFF.

This CDR3 is CAISEFSGTGNQPQHF. The CDR3 nucleotides read TGTGCCATCAGTGAGTTCTCGGGGACAGGCAATCAGCCCCAGCATTTT. The gene calls are TRBV10-3 and TRBJ1-5, with TRBD1 matching over 7 bases. The J segment lost 2 bases and the V segment lost 1 base, leaving 5 bases of the junction unmatched. This CDR3 region has 16 residues. CDR1 ENHRY and CDR2 SYGVKD come from the germline V gene.

The CDR3 region has the DNA TGCGCCAGCAGCCAGGACACCGGGGAGCTGTTTTTT. Its protein is CASSQDTGELFF. The chain carries TRBV10-2 and TRBJ2-2; no reliable D call. Between the trimmed V and J ends, which lost 6 bases and 3 bases, there was a span of 5 bases. There are 12 residues in the CDR3. Germline values: CDR1 WSHSY, CDR2 SAAADI.

CDR3: CASSLVIGESGEQYF. The CDR3 coding sequence is TGTGCCAGCAGCTTAGTGATAGGAGAGTCGGGAGAGCAGTACTTC. V is TRBV7-9 and J is TRBJ2-7; TRBD2 is a possible D gene (5 bases). In germline, CDR1 is SEHNR, CDR2 FQNEAQ (reference sequence). V dropped 1 base and J dropped 7 bases, with 17 bases sitting between them. The CDR3 has 15 amino acids.

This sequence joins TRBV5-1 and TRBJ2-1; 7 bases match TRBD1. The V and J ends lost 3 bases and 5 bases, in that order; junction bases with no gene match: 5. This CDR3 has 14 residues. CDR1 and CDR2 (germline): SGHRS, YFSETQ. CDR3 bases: TGCGCCAGCAGCTGGGACAGCCGCAACAATGAGCAGTTCTTC. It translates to CASSWDSRNNEQFF.

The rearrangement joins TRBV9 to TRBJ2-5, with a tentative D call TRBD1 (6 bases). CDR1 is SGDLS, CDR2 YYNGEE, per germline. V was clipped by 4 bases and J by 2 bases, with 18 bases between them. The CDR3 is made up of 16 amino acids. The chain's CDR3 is CASSRSWDTAQETQYF. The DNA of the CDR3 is TGTGCCAGCAGCCGAAGTTGGGACACCGCTCAAGAGACCCAGTACTTC.

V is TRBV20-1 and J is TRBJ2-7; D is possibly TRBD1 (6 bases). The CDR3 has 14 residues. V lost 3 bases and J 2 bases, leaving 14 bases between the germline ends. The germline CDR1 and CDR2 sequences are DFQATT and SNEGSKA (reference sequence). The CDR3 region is CSASGGFWAYEQYF. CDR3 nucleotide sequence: TGCAGTGCTAGTGGGGGCTTCTGGGCCTACGAGCAGTACTTC.

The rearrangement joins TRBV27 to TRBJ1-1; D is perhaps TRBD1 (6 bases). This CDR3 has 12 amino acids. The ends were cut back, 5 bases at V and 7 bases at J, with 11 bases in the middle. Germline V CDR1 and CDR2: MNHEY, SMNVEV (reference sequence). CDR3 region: CASSPPRGEAFF. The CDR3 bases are TGTGCCAGCAGTCCCCCCAGGGGTGAAGCTTTCTTT.

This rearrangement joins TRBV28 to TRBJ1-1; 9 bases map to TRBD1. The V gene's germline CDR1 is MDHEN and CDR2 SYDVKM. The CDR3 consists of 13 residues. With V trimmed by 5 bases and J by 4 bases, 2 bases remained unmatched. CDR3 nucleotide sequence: TGTGCCAGCAGTCGACAGGGGGGCACTGAAGCTTTCTTT. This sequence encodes CASSRQGGTEAFF. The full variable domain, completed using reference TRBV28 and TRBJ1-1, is DVKVTQSSRYLVKRTGEKVFLECVQDMDHENMFWYRQDPGLGLRLIYFSYDVKMKEKGDIPEGYSVSREKKERFSLILESASTNQTSMYLCASSRQGGTEAFFGQGTRLTVV.

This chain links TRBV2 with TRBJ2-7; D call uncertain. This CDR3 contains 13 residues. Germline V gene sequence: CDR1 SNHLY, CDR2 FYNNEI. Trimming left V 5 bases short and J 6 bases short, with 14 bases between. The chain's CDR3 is CASSPGLWAEQYF. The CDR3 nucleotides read TGTGCCAGCAGTCCCGGGCTATGGGCCGAGCAGTACTTC.

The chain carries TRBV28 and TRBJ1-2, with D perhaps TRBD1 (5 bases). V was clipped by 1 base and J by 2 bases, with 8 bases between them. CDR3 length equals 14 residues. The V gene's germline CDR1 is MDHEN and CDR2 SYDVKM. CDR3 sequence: CASSLLPGNYGYTF. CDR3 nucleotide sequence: TGTGCCAGCAGTTTATTGCCAGGGAACTATGGCTACACCTTC.